These 20 T cell receptor beta chains came from one sample sequenced in a study of breast tumors, draining lymph nodes, adjacent tissues. The lymph nodes were axillary draining lymph nodes from breast cancer patients. Each CDR3 protein gets one entry after TCRdb re-called the multiplex PCR reads with MiXCR. The data contain about 270,000 distinct CDR3 sequences, over 25% of them singletons. The specimen sequenced was axillary lymph node tissue. The receptors were gathered from a female donor with breast cancer. Some clones in this sample may be carry-over from other donors' samples.

This chain links TRBV11-2 with TRBJ2-7; 14 bases map to TRBD2. The CDR3 totals 17 residues. Per germline, CDR1 SGHAT and CDR2 FQNNGV. The junction had 8 bases not matched to a gene; V was cut back by 5 bases and J by 2 bases. The CDR3 here is CASSGSPGLAGAYEQYF. CDR3 nucleotides: TGTGCCAGCAGCGGCTCCCCGGGACTAGCGGGAGCCTACGAGCAGTACTTC.

The J gene is TRBJ1-2, the V gene TRBV7-9; 10 positions agree with TRBD1. CDR3 length equals 15 residues. Germline CDR1 SEHNR, CDR2 FQNEAQ (reference sequence). J gave up 4 bases and V 3 bases, and 5 bases lay outside the gene matches. CDR3 loop: CASSLTGGASYGYTF. DNA for the CDR3: TGTGCCAGCAGCTTGACAGGGGGCGCGAGCTATGGCTACACCTTC.

This clonotype was recorded once. This clone may be a read error of a much larger clone one base away. The chain recombines TRBV4-2 with TRBJ2-1; D remains unclear. Germline V gene lookup returns CDR1 LGHNA and CDR2 YNFKEQ. The CDR3 is made up of 15 amino acids. CDR3 in amino acids: CASSPSRITYNEQLF. CDR3 bases: TGTGCCAGCAGCCCCTCTAGGATCACCTACAATGAGCAGCTCTTC.

This clonotype was found many times. The chain couples TRBV7-3 to TRBJ2-2, with D perhaps TRBD2 (5 bases). CDR1 SGHTA and CDR2 FQGTGA come from the germline V gene. Trimming removed 7 bases at V and 8 bases at J, with 11 bases between. This CDR3 has 12 amino acids. The CDR3 spells CASKTITGELFF. CDR3 bases: TGTGCCAGCAAGACTATCACGGGGGAGCTGTTTTTT.

The table lists this clonotype with many counts. The V gene is TRBV5-5, the J gene TRBJ1-5; D uncertain. Trimming pared 1 base from V and 0 bases from J, leaving 5 bases between. The CDR3 contains 14 residues. CDR1 and CDR2 from the germline V gene are SGHKS and YYEKEE (reference sequence). The CDR3, as DNA: TGTGCCAGCAGCTTGTTCTATAGCAATCAGCCCCAGCATTTT. As protein: CASSLFYSNQPQHF. Variable domain in full (rest from reference TRBV5-5 and TRBJ1-5): DAGVTQSPTHLIKTRGQQVTLRCSPISGHKSVSWYQQVLGQGPQFIFQYYEKEERGRGNFPDRFSARQFPNYSSELNVNALLLGDSALYLCASSLFYSNQPQHFGDGTRLSIL.

Only a few counts were recorded for this clonotype. The chain links TRBV7-9 to TRBJ2-1; D not certain. V lost 5 bases and J 4 bases, leaving 9 bases between the germline ends. The germline V gene encodes CDR1 SEHNR and CDR2 FQNEAQ (reference sequence). This CDR3 region has 13 residues. This CDR3 is CASSAGRYNEQFF. In DNA, the CDR3 is TGTGCCAGCAGCGCCGGTAGATACAATGAGCAGTTCTTC.

This clonotype was seen once. This may be a read error: a much more frequent sequence differs by one nucleotide. The chain carries TRBV11-1 and TRBJ2-5; D uncertain. CDR3 length equals 15 residues. Per the germline V gene, CDR1 is SGHAT and CDR2 is FQDESV (reference sequence). CDR3: CASRDTPAGQETQCF. CDR3 DNA: TGTGCCAGCAGAGATACTCCGGCAGGTCAAGAGACCCAGTGCTTC. Looking up the rest from reference TRBV11-1 and TRBJ2-5 gives the full variable domain: EAEVAQSPRYKITEKSQAVAFWCDPISGHATLYWYRQILGQGPELLVQFQDESVVDDSQLPKDRFSAERLKGVDSTLKIQPAELGDSAMYLCASRDTPAGQETQCFGPGTRLLVL.

This clonotype was counted only a few times. The chain combines TRBV6-2 or TRBV6-3 with TRBJ1-2; 7 positions agree with TRBD1. The junction had 5 bases not matched to a gene; V was cut back by 1 base and J by 3 bases. Germline V CDR1 and CDR2: MNHEY, SVGEGT. The CDR3 loop spans 15 amino acids. In DNA, the CDR3 is TGTGCCAGCAGTTACTGGCGACAGGGCCACTATGGCTACACCTTC. This codes for CASSYWRQGHYGYTF.

In regard to this clonotype: Since a much larger clone is just one base distant, this may be a read error. The missing conserved phenylalanine or tryptophan at the end of this CDR3 makes a read error likely. The chain carries TRBV19 and TRBJ2-1, with D perhaps TRBD1 (6 bases). V gave up 5 bases and J gave up 8 bases, with 19 bases separating them. The CDR3 loop spans 15 amino acids. The germline gives CDR1 LNHDA, CDR2 SQIVND (reference sequence). The CDR3 protein is CASSPLQGHGDEQFS. The DNA of the CDR3 is TGTGCCAGTAGTCCACTACAGGGTCACGGCGATGAGCAGTTCTCC.

This clonotype was seen ten or more times. The gene calls are TRBV15 and TRBJ2-1; TRBD2 aligns across 7 bases. Germline assignment: CDR1 LNHNV and CDR2 YYDKDF (reference sequence). The CDR3 contains 14 residues. Unmatched junction bases numbered 5, after V lost 1 base and J lost 8 bases. The DNA for the CDR3 is TGTGCCACCAGCAGAGGTCCTAGCGGCTATGAGCAGTTCTTC. This gives the protein CATSRGPSGYEQFF.

There are many counts of this clonotype. J is TRBJ2-3 and V is TRBV6-6; TRBD1 might be the D (6 bases). CDR3 length: 14 residues. Germline loops: CDR1 MNHNY, CDR2 SVGAGI (reference sequence). V dropped 2 bases and J dropped 1 base, with 7 bases sitting between them. CDR3 sequence reads: CASSYRQGTDTQYF. CDR3 in DNA: TGTGCCAGCAGTTACAGACAGGGCACAGATACGCAGTATTTT.

The V and J genes are TRBV6-1 and TRBJ2-7, with TRBD2 as a possible D gene (6 bases). The V gene lost 5 bases and the J gene lost 0 bases, with 20 bases spanning the gap. This CDR3 is 17 amino acids long. The germline V gene encodes CDR1 MNHNS and CDR2 SASEGT. The CDR3 region is CASSPRTNGIFSYEQYF. The CDR3 DNA follows: TGTGCCAGCAGTCCTCGGACTAACGGGATATTCTCCTACGAGCAGTACTTC.

In its sample, this clonotype was seen many times. The chain combines TRBV24-1 with TRBJ2-1; TRBD1 or TRBD2 may be the D gene (5 bases each). The length of the CDR3 is 14 residues. V was shortened by 7 bases and J by 8 bases, with 17 bases between the two germline ends. CDR1 KGHDR and CDR2 SFDVKD come from the germline V gene. DNA of the CDR3: TGTGCCACCAGGAAAGGGGACCGCTTGGATGAGCAGTTCTTC. This gives the protein CATRKGDRLDEQFF.

The chain is built from TRBV3-1 and TRBJ2-2, with D unclear. Germline V CDR1 and CDR2: LGHDT, YNNKEL (reference sequence). V gave up 2 bases and J gave up 5 bases, with 6 bases separating them. The CDR3 has 13 amino acids. The CDR3 spells CASSQFRTGELFF. CDR3 bases: TGTGCCAGCAGCCAATTCCGGACCGGGGAGCTGTTTTTT.

Notes on this clonotype: A much larger clone differs from this one at a single base, so this may be a read error. Without the conserved terminal phenylalanine or tryptophan, this CDR3 likely stems from a read error. In nucleotides, the CDR3 is TGTGCCAGCAGCTATCCCCGGCTGGGAGAGCAGTACTCC. It yields the protein CASSYPRLGEQYS. The gene calls are TRBV5-5 and TRBJ2-7; D unclear. Germline CDR1 is SGHKS and CDR2 is YYEKEE (reference sequence). This CDR3 is built from 13 residues. V dropped 3 bases and J dropped 7 bases, with 14 bases sitting between them.

Only one count was recorded for this clonotype. The V and J genes are TRBV14 and TRBJ1-1; D remains unclear. In germline, CDR1 is SGHDN, CDR2 FVKESK. This CDR3 is 13 amino acids long. The ends were cut back, 4 bases at V and 4 bases at J, with 10 bases in the middle. CDR3 DNA: TGTGCCAGCAGCCGGGGTATGGCCACTGAAGCTTTCTTT. This sequence encodes CASSRGMATEAFF.

This clonotype came up many times. The rearrangement links TRBV9 to TRBJ2-2; D is perhaps TRBD1 or TRBD2 (5 bases each). The CDR3 has 15 residues. Germline V lookup: CDR1 SGDLS, CDR2 YYNGEE. Trimming stripped 0 bases from V and 4 bases from J, with 10 bases between. CDR3 loop: CASSVGGLPTGELFF. CDR3 bases: TGTGCCAGCAGCGTAGGGGGGTTGCCCACCGGGGAGCTGTTTTTT.

This clonotype was picked up many times. V usage is TRBV5-4 and J usage is TRBJ2-7; a possible D gene is TRBD1 (6 bases). CDR3 size: 14 residues. V was cut by 4 bases and J by 1 base, with 12 bases left in between. Germline values: CDR1 SGHNT, CDR2 YYREEE (reference sequence). The CDR3 sequence is CASSRQAISYEQYF. CDR3 bases: TGTGCCAGCAGCCGACAGGCCATATCCTACGAGCAGTACTTC.

This clonotype came up many times. This chain connects TRBV29-1 to TRBJ2-7; no clear D. The CDR3 is made up of 13 amino acids. CDR1 and CDR2 (germline): SQVTM, ANQGSEA. Trimming stripped 7 bases from V and 1 base from J, with 14 bases between. The CDR3 here is CSARSRLSYEQYF. Here the CDR3 DNA reads TGCAGCGCCCGATCGCGCCTTTCCTACGAGCAGTACTTC.

This clonotype was found a few times. The rearrangement uses TRBV6-5 and TRBJ2-5, with a possible D match to TRBD2 (6 bases). This CDR3 is built from 16 residues. V was trimmed by 4 bases and J by 2 bases, leaving 17 bases between them. Germline loops: CDR1 MNHEY, CDR2 SVGAGI. CDR3 residues: CASSFTGSTVQETQYF. CDR3 nucleotide sequence: TGTGCCAGCAGTTTTACCGGGAGTACGGTACAAGAGACCCAGTACTTC.